These T cell receptor beta chains were read from a single sample in a study of cytomegalovirus exposure and HLA in healthy donors. Here immunoSEQ multiplex PCR was the method, and the copy in TCRdb shows in-frame clones only, minus some. The table shows roughly 80,000 clones, with 77% occurring only once. Sequencing input: PBMCs. These receptor sequences come from a man aged 50 to 60 in good health and CMV-seropositive. CDR3s include the opening cysteine and the closing phenylalanine or tryptophan. D genes are given only for firm matches.

- | TRBJ1-5 | TRBV6-1 | CASNYDRYGNQPQHF
- | TRBJ1-3 | TRBV18 | CASGNQGDTIYF
- | - | TRBV10-2 | CASSGFRAPDEQYF
TRBD2 | TRBJ2-7 | TRBV9 | CASSVAGGSSYEQYF
- | TRBJ1-3 | TRBV7-3 | CASSLTKAGSGNTIYF
TRBD1 | TRBJ2-2 | TRBV7-2 | CASRQGSNTGELFF
- | TRBJ1-2 | TRBV7-2 | CASSFTGHYGYTF
TRBD1 | TRBJ1-6 | TRBV7-3 | CASSPTGVNSPLHF
TRBD1 | TRBJ1-4 | TRBV19 | CASSTTGTGSEKLFF
- | TRBJ1-2 | TRBV30 | CAWSVRYNYGYTF
TRBD2 | TRBJ2-3 | TRBV5-6 | CASRKTSVDTQYF
- | TRBJ2-7 | TRBV11-3 | CASSLENNYEQYF
- | TRBJ2-1 | TRBV18 | CASSPPVGRSSEQFF
- | TRBJ1-3 | TRBV5-8 | CASSLTRAGSGNTIYF
TRBD1 | TRBJ2-7 | TRBV7-8 | CASSGRDRALEQYF
TRBD1 | TRBJ2-3 | TRBV19 | CASKGQNTDTQYF
- | TRBJ2-2 | TRBV13 | CASRSPNQGNTGELFF
- | TRBJ1-2 | TRBV5-6 | CASSLDGGGYGYTF
TRBD1 | TRBJ1-3 | TRBV30 | CASNRGPFSSGNTIYF
TRBD1 | TRBJ1-4 | TRBV5-8 | CASSPGLGQGSEKLFF
- | TRBJ1-2 | TRBV6-5 | CASSHPTEMVYTF
- | TRBJ1-2 | TRBV5-6 | CASSLDIYGGGTDYGYTF